This TCR beta chain was obtained from a study of brain T cells in children with intractable seizures. Assay used: immunoSEQ multiplex PCR; TCRdb lists only in-frame clones, some missing. This sample has about 340,000 clones, with 93% found just once. Regarding time point: blood from clinic visit 5 months post-surgery; TSC patient then seizure free. Sequencing was limited to surgery cases with top T cell transcript signatures in brain tissue. Patients received at least one anti-epileptic drug before surgery. This clone appeared a single time. Its specificity is not known. A read error may produce the germline difference seen at one junction end. Study-wide points: Patients' HCMV serostatus was unknown; virus specificity rests on CDR3 similarity alone.

The clonotype comes from a boy under three years old with tuberous sclerosis and intractable seizures. Sample: peripheral blood, taken roughly 5 months after surgery.

The CDR3 is CASGRRNF. CDR3 bases: TGTGCCAGCGGAAGAAGGAACTTC. V and J are TRBV28 and TRBJ2-7; D ambiguous. This CDR3 contains 8 residues. CDR1 and CDR2 (germline): MDHEN, SYDVKM.